The 9 T cell receptor beta chains below were found in one sample sequenced in a study of CD8 T cells in Susac syndrome. When the RNA was reverse transcribed, random hexamers were used with an input of about 0.5 to 1 ug. TCRdb reprocessed the immunoSEQ multiplex PCR reads with MiXCR, giving one entry per CDR3 protein. The sample shows roughly 200,000 distinct CDR3 sequences, roughly 95% of them seen only once. Sequences were obtained from CD8+ T cells from PBMCs. Receptors originate from a human donor with multiple sclerosis.

The gene calls are TRBV6-1 and TRBJ2-1; 8 positions agree with TRBD2. There are 14 residues in the CDR3. Germline V gene lookup returns CDR1 MNHNS and CDR2 SASEGT. J gave up 4 bases and V 10 bases, and 9 bases lay outside the gene matches. This CDR3 is CAMSRGDLYNEQFF. The CDR3 DNA is TGTGCCATGTCGCGGGGGGATCTTTACAATGAGCAGTTCTTC.

This chain joins TRBV29-1 and TRBJ2-1, with a tentative D call TRBD2 (6 bases). V lost 5 bases and J 2 bases, leaving 31 bases between the germline ends. Germline-derived CDR1 and CDR2 are SQVTM and ANQGSEA. The CDR3 has 20 residues. The CDR3 loop reads CSVLGNYGGTTSSPYNEQFF. In DNA, the CDR3 is TGCAGCGTTCTAGGTAACTACGGCGGGACGACCTCGTCTCCCTACAATGAGCAGTTCTTC.

The V call is TRBV29-1, the J call TRBJ2-7, with 7 bases lining up with TRBD1. The germline V gene encodes CDR1 SQVTM and CDR2 ANQGSEA. The CDR3 has 14 residues. V lost 4 bases to trimming and J lost 2 bases; unmatched junction nucleotides: 8. The chain's CDR3 is CSVATGTATYEQYF. The CDR3 DNA reads TGCAGCGTTGCAACCGGGACAGCGACCTACGAGCAGTACTTC.

The chain links TRBV2 to TRBJ2-2; no definite D call. The V and J ends lost 6 bases and 3 bases respectively, with 20 bases between them. Per germline, CDR1 SNHLY and CDR2 FYNNEI. The CDR3 runs 17 residues. CDR3 in DNA: TGTGCCAGCAGCCCCGGCCCACCAAGTATTTACACCGGGGAGCTGTTTTTT. This codes for CASSPGPPSIYTGELFF.

The chain employs TRBV11-2 and TRBJ2-5; D possibly matches TRBD1 or TRBD2 (5 bases each). In germline, CDR1 is SGHAT, CDR2 FQNNGV. The CDR3 totals 14 residues. V lost 6 bases and J 5 bases, leaving 16 bases between the germline ends. CDR3 sequence: CASSPGTPGETQYF. In DNA form, the CDR3 reads TGTGCCAGCAGTCCCGGGACCCCAGGCGAGACCCAGTACTTC.

V gene TRBV29-1 combines with J gene TRBJ1-1; D is perhaps TRBD1 (5 bases). Germline V CDR1 and CDR2: SQVTM, ANQGSEA. Trimming shortened V by 6 bases and J by 8 bases, and 13 bases separated the two germline ends. The CDR3 contains 11 residues. CDR3 nucleotides: TGCAGCGTGAGGTGGGGGAACGAAGCTTTCTTT. This translates into CSVRWGNEAFF.

The chain combines TRBV28 with TRBJ2-1; the D is unclear. Germline CDR1 and CDR2: MDHEN and SYDVKM. Trimming shortened V by 3 bases and J by 1 base, and 7 bases separated the two germline ends. The CDR3 contains 14 residues. The CDR3 spells CASSFGPSYNEQFF. CDR3 nucleotides: TGTGCCAGCAGTTTCGGCCCGTCCTACAATGAGCAGTTCTTC.

The chain employs TRBV10-3 and TRBJ1-1; possible D gene TRBD1, 6 bases. The CDR3 extends over 14 amino acids. V gave up 3 bases and J gave up 8 bases, with 16 bases separating them. CDR1 and CDR2 from the germline V gene are ENHRY and SYGVKD. For the CDR3, the DNA is TGTGCCATCAGTGACGTTAACAGGGAGGAAGAAGCTTTCTTT. Protein product: CAISDVNREEEAFF.

V gene TRBV7-9 combines with J gene TRBJ2-2; unclear D gene. Germline loops: CDR1 SEHNR, CDR2 FQNEAQ (reference sequence). This CDR3 spans 10 amino acids. Trimming took off 5 bases at V and 8 bases at J, with 3 bases between the two ends. The CDR3 region has the DNA TGTGCCAGCAGCAGGGGGGAGCTGTTTTTT. This codes for CASSRGELFF.